This T cell receptor beta chain emerged from a study of cytomegalovirus exposure and HLA in healthy donors. Findings and caveats of the study: Reports indicated that the classifier achieved high specificity and sensitivity in diagnosing cytomegalovirus status.

TCRdb's copy holds only in-frame clones and misses some; the assay was immunoSEQ multiplex PCR. The sample yields 60,000 to 85,000 clones, under 96% seen once. With respect to this clone: Antigen specificity is unknown.

CDR3 length equals 12 residues. CDR1 is MNHNS and CDR2 is SASEGT in the germline V gene. Trimming removed 7 bases at V and 2 bases at J, with 8 bases between. Sequences were obtained from PBMCs. This clonotype was obtained from a young woman in good health and CMV-seropositive. The chain combines TRBV6-1 with TRBJ1-2, with D unresolved. CDR3 DNA: TGTGCCAGCATCAAACAGAACTATGGCTACACCTTC. Translation gives CASIKQNYGYTF.